This T cell receptor (beta chain) was recorded in a study of cytomegalovirus exposure and HLA in healthy donors (dated by TCRdb to about 2017). The study in broad terms: The 650 to 800 repertoires of the first cohort and the 95 to 150 validation repertoires were produced on the same platform, according to a later analysis. The study combined high-throughput TCR immunosequencing, statistical association of individual TCRs with disease status, and machine learning to predict cytomegalovirus infection status. Along with the approximately 600-subject first cohort, a separate validation cohort of over a hundred different subjects was used. The study aimed to test whether cataloging public T cell receptors could reveal signatures of past pathogen exposure. General findings and caveats noted by the study authors: It was suggested by the authors that the approach could potentially be generalized to other disease states and immunological phenotypes. The validation cohort had no HLA typing available for a later analysis, so co-occurrence within that cohort was assessed over all 130 or so repertoires. The study listed 150 to 200 TCR beta chains as associated with cytomegalovirus. Most TCR sequences were observed very rarely across donors, whereas some public TCRs were present in many individuals. The classifier was reported to diagnose cytomegalovirus status with high specificity and sensitivity in both the original cohort and the validation cohort. A later analysis found that TCRs clustered in the first cohort also tended to co-occur in the roughly 120 validation repertoires, with approximately 93% of cluster scores above 0. Three of the identified cytomegalovirus-associated TCR beta chains were confirmed in vitro to be specific for cytomegalovirus antigens.

Of note for this clone: Its antigen is currently not known. No base qualities exist here, and no much larger clone lies one base off it. This sample also contains other DNA sequences that code for the same CDR3.

The library was produced with the immunoSEQ multiplex PCR assay. As for the original processing: A statistical classification framework was built to diagnose cytomegalovirus status from the catalog of TCR beta chain sequences. Imported from immuneACCESS, the table was reduced by TCRdb to in-frame sequences with V and J called. These copies leave out some clones; in studies compared against another copy, an unresolved V gene accounts for under half, and the cause of the remainder is not known. The DNA was the basis for D and trimming; V, J and clone size are from that table. For this sample there are a few hundred thousand clones; 80% to 90% appear just once. The biggest ten clones account for 0.83% of the sample. The V end gives up 0 bases and the J end 6 bases, leaving 4 bases in the junction not matched to a gene. Including cysteine and phenylalanine, the CDR3 has 15 amino acids. CDR3 DNA is the only sequence kept; it has 45 bases, read in frame from the first base. From the germline V gene, CDR1 is SGHRS and CDR2 is YFSETQ.

The donors were included in the validation cohort of over a hundred subjects, a group kept apart from the roughly 700-subject first cohort. The TCR sequence derives from a woman under 30 in good health and CMV-seronegative. Sequencing was performed on PBMCs. This chain joins TRBV5-1 to TRBJ1-4, with 8 bases in between that match TRBD1. The nucleotides are TGCGCCAGCAGCTTGGAAGGCAGGGGGCATGAAAAACTGTTTTTT. The resulting protein is CASSLEGRGHEKLFF.